The 14 T cell receptor beta chains listed next were all sequenced from one sample in a study of blood T cell repertoires in COVID-19. Clones were read by immunoSEQ multiplex PCR, and TCRdb kept only the in-frame ones, dropping some. This sample has roughly 73,000 clones, with around 75% found just once. Specimen: peripheral blood. The receptor set was obtained from a man in his 70s with acute or convalescent COVID-19.

The chain is built from TRBV21-1 and TRBJ1-5; the DNA was not compared with TRBD1, the D call given in the table. TRBV21-1 corresponds to a pseudogene. This CDR3 has 16 residues. The CDR3 bases are TGTGCCAGCAGCGAGGGGACAGGGGTCGGCAATCAGCCCCAGCATTTT. Translation: CASSEGTGVGNQPQHF.

The chain couples TRBV24-1 to TRBJ2-2; no clear D gene. Germline assignment: CDR1 KGHDR and CDR2 SFDVKD. Trimming stripped 5 bases from V and 3 bases from J, with 9 bases between. CDR3 length: 14 amino acids. CDR3 loop: CATSGYQDTGELFF. In nucleotides, the CDR3 is TGTGCCACCAGTGGCTATCAGGACACCGGGGAGCTGTTTTTT.

The table lists this clone with a few counts. The chain couples TRBV27 to TRBJ2-7; 11 nucleotides match TRBD1. The CDR3 runs 14 residues. Germline CDR1 MNHEY, CDR2 SMNVEV (reference sequence). The ends lost 5 bases at V and 4 bases at J; junction bases unmatched: 4. The CDR3 loop is CASSPGTGGYEQYF. As DNA, the CDR3 is TGTGCCAGCAGTCCCGGGACAGGGGGTTACGAGCAGTACTTC.

V and J are TRBV15 and TRBJ1-2; D perhaps matches TRBD1 (6 bases). CDR1 and CDR2 (germline): LNHNV, YYDKDF (reference sequence). The CDR3 length is 14 residues. V was cut by 3 bases and J by 4 bases, with 12 bases left in between. DNA for the CDR3: TGTGCCACCAGCAGGGGACATGACCCCTATGGCTACACCTTC. Its protein product is CATSRGHDPYGYTF.

The chain joins TRBV18 to TRBJ1-3, with 9 bases lining up with TRBD1. The germline gives CDR1 KGHSH, CDR2 LQKENI. The CDR3 has 17 residues. With 3 bases clipped from V and 0 bases from J, the junction kept 6 bases outside the gene matches. CDR3 residues: CASSPLGQGYSGNTIYF. CDR3 coding DNA: TGTGCCAGCTCACCTCTTGGACAGGGGTACTCTGGAAACACCATATATTTT.

J is TRBJ2-3 and V is TRBV7-3, with a weak D call TRBD2 (6 bases). Deletions cut 4 bases from V and 2 bases from J, with 13 bases between. The CDR3 is made up of 15 amino acids. Germline V gene sequence: CDR1 SGHTA, CDR2 FQGTGA. The CDR3 reads CASSSPSDSTDTQYF. CDR3 bases: TGTGCCAGCAGCTCCCCTAGCGACTCCACAGATACGCAGTATTTT. Drawing the rest from reference TRBV7-3 and TRBJ2-3, the complete variable domain is GAGVSQTPSNKVTEKGKYVELRCDPISGHTALYWYRQSLGQGPEFLIYFQGTGAADDSGLPNDRFFAVRPEGSVSTLKIQRTERGDSAVYLCASSSPSDSTDTQYFGPGTRLTVL.

This chain joins TRBV5-4 and TRBJ2-1; 11 nucleotides agree with TRBD2. Per the germline V gene, CDR1 is SGHNT and CDR2 is YYREEE (reference sequence). CDR3 size: 15 residues. V shed 0 bases and J 10 bases; nucleotides not matched to a gene: 6. DNA for the CDR3: TGTGCCAGCAGCTTGGTAGGGCTAGCGGGAGGCGAGCAGTTCTTC. Its protein product is CASSLVGLAGGEQFF.

V usage is TRBV27 and J usage is TRBJ2-4; 8 positions match TRBD2. V was pared by 4 bases and J by 7 bases, with 3 bases of the junction left unmatched. This CDR3 region has 13 residues. CDR1 is MNHEY, CDR2 SMNVEV, per germline (reference sequence). As DNA, the CDR3 is TGTGCCAGCAGTTCCGGGGGGGGGAACATTCAGTACTTC. Translated: CASSSGGGNIQYF.

The chain's CDR3 is CASSLSHPVTGGDEQYF. Written as DNA, the CDR3 is TGTGCCAGCAGTTTATCCCATCCCGTGACAGGGGGCGACGAGCAGTACTTC. The chain combines TRBV28 with TRBJ2-7; 10 bases are shared with TRBD1. V lost 1 base, J lost 5 bases, and 11 bases stayed unmatched. This CDR3 is built from 17 residues. Per the germline V gene, CDR1 is MDHEN and CDR2 is SYDVKM.

This sequence joins TRBV3-1 (or the pseudogene TRBV3-2) and TRBJ2-1, with 11 nucleotides matching TRBD2. Per the germline V gene, CDR1 is LGHDT and CDR2 is YNNKEL (reference sequence). The J segment lost 9 bases and the V segment lost 1 base, leaving 5 bases of the junction unmatched. The CDR3 has 15 residues. CDR3 coding DNA: TGTGCCAGCAGCCAAGGGCTAGCGGGAGGTCCTGAGCAGTTCTTC. Its translation: CASSQGLAGGPEQFF.

This clone has only a few counts. The gene calls are TRBV15 and TRBJ2-1; 7 bases are a match to TRBD1. The CDR3 loop spans 17 amino acids. After removal of 0 bases from V and 0 bases from J, the junction contained 5 bases not matched to a gene. The germline V gene has CDR1 LNHNV and CDR2 YYDKDF (reference sequence). CDR3 bases: TGTGCCACCAGCAGAGACCGGGACAGTTACTCCTACAATGAGCAGTTCTTC. Translation: CATSRDRDSYSYNEQFF. Variable domain in full (rest from reference TRBV15 and TRBJ2-1): DAMVIQNPRYQVTQFGKPVTLSCSQTLNHNVMYWYQQKSSQAPKLLFHYYDKDFNNEADTPDNFQSRRPNTSFCFLDIRSPGLGDTAMYLCATSRDRDSYSYNEQFFGPGTRLTVL.

DNA of the CDR3: TGTGCCAGCAGTCCAGAGGCGGGAGGACGCACCGGGGAGCTGTTTTTT. Its translation is CASSPEAGGRTGELFF. The chain couples TRBV28 to TRBJ2-2, with 8 bases fitting TRBD2. Losses at the gene ends were 5 bases for V and 4 bases for J; bases not matched to a gene: 9. CDR3 size: 16 residues. CDR1 and CDR2 (germline): MDHEN, SYDVKM.

This chain links TRBV15 with TRBJ1-5; possibly TRBD1 for D (6 bases). The CDR3 runs to 15 residues. The V end was cut by 2 bases, the J end by 3 bases, with 11 bases between. Germline lookup yields CDR1 LNHNV and CDR2 YYDKDF (reference sequence). CDR3 nucleotide sequence: TGTGCCACCAGCAGACGACAGGCAGTCAATCAGCCCCAGCATTTT. This translates into CATSRRQAVNQPQHF.

This clone was counted a few times. The V gene is TRBV27, the J gene TRBJ2-2, with D maybe TRBD1 (5 bases). Germline V gives CDR1 MNHEY, CDR2 SMNVEV (reference sequence). The V end lost 3 bases, the J end lost 5 bases, and 10 bases lay between the germline ends. The CDR3 totals 14 residues. This CDR3 is CASSLFQGTGELFF. CDR3 coding DNA: TGTGCCAGCAGTTTGTTTCAGGGAACCGGGGAGCTGTTTTTT.